The clone carrying this T cell receptor beta chain was picked up many times. This specimen comes from a study of early T cells in non-severe SARS-CoV-2 infection. Study details: The input, bulk RNA from unsorted whole blood, was sequenced, and chains were unpaired.

Unique molecular identifiers were affixed to single, distinct cDNA molecules. Via MiXCR, TCRdb re-called the 5' RACE reads, giving one row per CDR3 protein. The sample includes about 69,000 distinct CDR3 sequences, over 10% of them seen just once. Germline V gene sequence: CDR1 KGHSH, CDR2 LQKENI. The CDR3 runs to 13 residues. The V and J ends lost 6 bases and 1 base respectively, with 9 bases between them. The starting material was whole blood, obtained at baseline. This chain joins TRBV18 and TRBJ1-1, with D unclear. The sequence derives from an adult who was a healthcare worker with PCR-confirmed SARS-CoV-2 infection or an uninfected control (not recorded which). The CDR3 DNA sequence: TGTGCCAGCTCCCTGGCGGGGAACACTGAAGCTTTCTTT. As protein: CASSLAGNTEAFF.